The 9 T cell receptor beta chains reported below all come from one sample, sequenced in a study of T cell repertoires in cytomegalovirus infection. TCRdb passed the reads through MiXCR, listing each CDR3 protein once. The sample contains about 360,000 distinct CDR3 sequences, about 35% of which appear only once. For these receptors, no antigen is known. The sample consisted of cultured PBMCs, taken from culture after CMV antigen stimulation. The receptors shown here come from a human donor in good health (CMV status not recorded). Some clones in this sample may be carry-over from other donors' samples.

This clonotype has only a few counts. The gene calls are TRBV12-3 or TRBV12-4 and TRBJ1-6; 7 nucleotides line up with TRBD1. Germline trimming cut 6 bases from V and 5 bases from J; bases unmatched to any gene: 13. The CDR3 contains 17 residues. The CDR3 protein is CASSPTSRDSDNSPLHF. CDR3 DNA: TGTGCCAGCAGCCCAACCTCCCGGGACAGCGATAATTCACCCCTCCACTTT.

The V call is TRBV5-1, the J call TRBJ2-1; 10 bases agree with TRBD2. The CDR3 length is 15 residues. The germline gives CDR1 SGHRS, CDR2 YFSETQ. Trimming removed 6 bases from V and 0 bases from J; junction bases left unmatched: 3. The CDR3 region is CASKPSGSSYNEQFF. Here the CDR3 DNA reads TGCGCCAGCAAACCTAGCGGGAGCTCCTACAATGAGCAGTTCTTC. Complete variable domain (other parts from reference TRBV5-1 and TRBJ2-1): KAGVTQTPRYLIKTRGQQVTLSCSPISGHRSVSWYQQTPGQGLQFLFEYFSETQRNKGNFPGRFSGRQFSNSRSEMNVSTLELGDSALYLCASKPSGSSYNEQFFGPGTRLTVL.

This clonotype was seen many times. The chain has TRBV10-3 and TRBJ2-3; D unresolved. Germline CDR1 ENHRY, CDR2 SYGVKD. The CDR3 is 15 amino acids. The V gene lost 2 bases and the J gene lost 3 bases, with 12 bases spanning the gap. The CDR3 DNA reads TGTGCCATCAGTGAGAAGGGATTGAGGACAGATACGCAGTATTTT. The encoded protein is CAISEKGLRTDTQYF.

This clonotype occurred a few times. V usage is TRBV7-2 and J usage is TRBJ2-5, with D perhaps matching TRBD1 (6 bases). Germline V gene data show CDR1 as SGHTA and CDR2 as FQGNSA. V was pared by 5 bases and J by 0 bases, with 10 bases between. This CDR3 spans 14 amino acids. This CDR3 reads CASSPQGNQETQYF. CDR3 sequence (DNA): TGTGCCAGCAGCCCCCAGGGGAACCAAGAGACCCAGTACTTC.

The chain links TRBV7-3 to TRBJ2-1; 8 nucleotides match TRBD2. Unmatched junction bases numbered 10, after V lost 5 bases and J lost 7 bases. The germline V gene has CDR1 SGHTA and CDR2 FQGTGA. The CDR3 spans 15 residues. The CDR3 is CASSPAVTGGNEQFF. For the CDR3, the DNA is TGTGCCAGCAGCCCCGCCGTGACGGGAGGGAATGAGCAGTTCTTC.

This rearrangement joins TRBV4-3 to TRBJ1-1, with D unresolved. CDR1 is LGHNA, CDR2 YSLEER, per germline. The CDR3 spans 15 residues. Trimming pared 0 bases from V and 0 bases from J, leaving 8 bases between. The CDR3 protein is CASSQDGDMNTEAFF. The CDR3 DNA is TGCGCCAGCAGCCAAGACGGTGACATGAACACTGAAGCTTTCTTT.

The rearrangement links TRBV5-4 to TRBJ1-3, with a tentative D call TRBD1 (5 bases). The CDR3 covers 14 residues. Trimming cost V 4 bases and J 1 base, with 9 bases left between them. Germline lookup yields CDR1 SGHNT and CDR2 YYREEE (reference sequence). DNA for the CDR3: TGTGCCAGCAGCGGAGGGGTGTCTGGAAACACCATATATTTT. Protein sequence: CASSGGVSGNTIYF.

The rearrangement joins TRBV29-1 to TRBJ2-3, with TRBD1 matching over 7 bases. The germline V gene has CDR1 SQVTM and CDR2 ANQGSEA. Trimming removed 0 bases from V and 6 bases from J; junction bases left unmatched: 18. CDR3 size: 18 residues. CDR3 sequence (DNA): TGCAGCGTTGAAGATAAGAACCCCGGGACAGCTATCCTCGATACGCAGTATTTT. It yields the protein CSVEDKNPGTAILDTQYF.

The rearrangement uses TRBV7-6 and TRBJ2-2; 7 nucleotides match TRBD2. V was clipped by 5 bases and J by 2 bases; unmatched bases: 5. Germline V CDR1 and CDR2: SGHVS, FNYEAQ. This CDR3 region has 15 residues. CDR3 in amino acids: CASSIGLDNTGELFF. The DNA of the CDR3 is TGTGCCAGCAGCATAGGACTAGACAACACCGGGGAGCTGTTTTTT.